This entry features one TCR beta chain sequence. No antigen is known for it. The sample comes from a study of shared clonotypes between healthy human individuals. The CDR3 consists of 16 residues. V was pared by 0 bases and J by 0 bases, with 10 bases between. Germline CDR1 and CDR2: SGHDT and YYEEEE. Findings and limits, study-wide: Between a handful of donors, naive CD4 clonotypes were shared at a level of about 5%.

Across several immunoSEQ plates, the genomic DNA of each subset was split evenly. Method: immunoSEQ multiplex PCR; TCRdb's copy keeps in-frame clones and lacks some. The sample lists about 1.5 million clones, approximately 98% seen once, with 0.4% to 0.45% in the top ten. The clonotype comes from a young man in good health. Sequenced material: naive CD4+ T cells sorted from blood. This sample's subset: CD45RA+ positively selected. The chain is built from TRBV5-6 and TRBJ1-3; D gene unclear. Here the CDR3 DNA reads TGTGCCAGCAGCTTGGGTAGAGTAGTCTCTGGAAACACCATATATTTT. Amino acids: CASSLGRVVSGNTIYF.